This TCR beta chain originates from a study of blood T cell repertoires in COVID-19. Study in general: Donors in the United States, Italy and Spain gave samples during acute or convalescent COVID-19. The analysed material was cDNA or gDNA that came from T cells, B-cell-depleted T cells, or PBMCs.

This clone was counted a single time. As originally analysed: Amplifying reference gene primers gave estimates of nucleated cell counts. The method was immunoSEQ multiplex PCR; TCRdb's version includes in-frame clones alone and lacks a portion of them. The D gene and trimming were derived from the DNA, and the V and J assignments and clone size from that table. Among under 200,000 clones listed, roughly nine tenths were seen once. The sequence derives from a man aged 18 to 29 with acute or convalescent COVID-19. Sequencing was carried out using peripheral blood.

The CDR3 DNA follows: TGTGCCTGGAAGTGGACTTCCTACAATGAGCAGTTCTTC. Encoded protein: CAWKWTSYNEQFF. The chain has TRBV30 and TRBJ2-1, with D maybe TRBD2 (5 bases). The CDR3 is 13 amino acids. V was cut by 4 bases and J by 1 base, with 8 bases left in between. Germline loops: CDR1 GTSNPN, CDR2 SVGIG (reference sequence).